This T cell receptor (delta chain) was captured by sequencing in a study of human gamma delta and Vdelta1 T cells. Findings of the study overall: Acute myeloid leukemia was reportedly broadly targeted by polyclonal Delta One T cells.

This CDR3 is built from 20 residues. Germline trimming cut 0 bases from V and 6 bases from J; bases unmatched to any gene: 22. The germline CDR1 and CDR2 sequences are TSWWSYY and QGS. As regards this clone: The antigen remains unidentified.

TCRdb re-processed the PCR reads via CATT. The sample records around 13,000 delta-chain clones, about half being singletons. The source of this sequence is a human donor in good health. The source material was Vdelta1 gamma-delta T cells from blood grown in culture (DOT cells). The chain links TRDV1 to TRDJ1; 7 nucleotides match TRDD3. The CDR3 sequence: CALGELEKGLPEGGMNKLIF. The CDR3 DNA follows: TGTGCTCTTGGGGAACTAGAAAAGGGACTACCCGAAGGGGGGATGAATAAACTCATCTTT.